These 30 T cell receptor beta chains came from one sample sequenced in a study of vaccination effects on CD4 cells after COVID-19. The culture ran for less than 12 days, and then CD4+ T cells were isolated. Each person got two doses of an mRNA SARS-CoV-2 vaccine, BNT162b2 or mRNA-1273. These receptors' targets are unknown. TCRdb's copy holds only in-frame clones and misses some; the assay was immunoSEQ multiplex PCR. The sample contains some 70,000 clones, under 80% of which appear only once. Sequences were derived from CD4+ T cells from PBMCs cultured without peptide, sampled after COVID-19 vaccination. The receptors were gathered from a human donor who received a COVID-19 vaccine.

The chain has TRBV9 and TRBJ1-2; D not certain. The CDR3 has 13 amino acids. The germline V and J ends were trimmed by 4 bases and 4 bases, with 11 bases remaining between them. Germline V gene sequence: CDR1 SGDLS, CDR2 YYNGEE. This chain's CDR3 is CASSPDVGYGYTF. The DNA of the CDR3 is TGTGCCAGCAGCCCCGACGTGGGCTATGGCTACACCTTC.

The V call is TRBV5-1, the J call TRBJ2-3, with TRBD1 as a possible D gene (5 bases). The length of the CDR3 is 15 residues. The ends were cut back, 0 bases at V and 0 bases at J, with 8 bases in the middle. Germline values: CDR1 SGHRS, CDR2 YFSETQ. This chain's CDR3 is CASSLVPGSTDTQYF. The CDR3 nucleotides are TGCGCCAGCAGCTTGGTGCCAGGGAGCACAGATACGCAGTATTTT.

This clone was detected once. The CDR3 reads CASSLTRGGKTQYF. CDR3 nucleotides: TGTGCCAGCAGTTTAACGCGGGGCGGAAAGACCCAGTACTTC. The chain combines TRBV28 with TRBJ2-5; weak D call: TRBD2 (6 bases). CDR3 length: 14 amino acids. CDR1 is MDHEN, CDR2 SYDVKM, per germline. The V end was cut by 2 bases, the J end by 6 bases, with 13 bases between.

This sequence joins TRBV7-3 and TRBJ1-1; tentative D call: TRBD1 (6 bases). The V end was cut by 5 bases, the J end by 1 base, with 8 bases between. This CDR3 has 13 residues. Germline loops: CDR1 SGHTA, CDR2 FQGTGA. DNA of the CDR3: TGTGCCAGCAGCAGGGGGGAGAACACTGAAGCTTTCTTT. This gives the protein CASSRGENTEAFF.

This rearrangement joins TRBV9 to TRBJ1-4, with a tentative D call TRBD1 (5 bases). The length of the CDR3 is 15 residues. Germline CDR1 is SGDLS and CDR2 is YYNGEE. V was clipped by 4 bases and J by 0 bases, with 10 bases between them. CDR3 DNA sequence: TGTGCCAGCAGCCCCCAGGGAGCAACTAATGAAAAACTGTTTTTT. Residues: CASSPQGATNEKLFF.

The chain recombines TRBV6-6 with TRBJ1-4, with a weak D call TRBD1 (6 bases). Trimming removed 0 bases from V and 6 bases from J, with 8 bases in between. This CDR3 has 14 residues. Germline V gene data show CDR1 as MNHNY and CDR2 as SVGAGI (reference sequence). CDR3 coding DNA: TGTGCCAGCAGTTACTCTGGGGGCTATGAAAAACTGTTTTTT. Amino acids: CASSYSGGYEKLFF.

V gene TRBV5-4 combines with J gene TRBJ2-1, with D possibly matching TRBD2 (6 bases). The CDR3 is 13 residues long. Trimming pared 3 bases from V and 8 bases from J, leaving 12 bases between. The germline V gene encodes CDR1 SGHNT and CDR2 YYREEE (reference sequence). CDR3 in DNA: TGTGCCAGCAGCTCGGATTGGGGGGATGAGCAGTTCTTC. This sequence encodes CASSSDWGDEQFF. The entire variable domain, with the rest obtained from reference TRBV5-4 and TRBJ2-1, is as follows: ETGVTQSPTHLIKTRGQQVTLRCSSQSGHNTVSWYQQALGQGPQFIFQYYREEENGRGNFPPRFSGLQFPNYSSELNVNALELDDSALYLCASSSDWGDEQFFGPGTRLTVL.

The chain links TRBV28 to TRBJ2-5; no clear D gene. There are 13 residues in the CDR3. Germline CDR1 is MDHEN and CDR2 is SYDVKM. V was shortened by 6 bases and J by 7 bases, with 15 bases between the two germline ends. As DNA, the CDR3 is TGTGCCAGCAGCAAGGTAGTACCCGGGACCCAGTACTTC. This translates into CASSKVVPGTQYF.

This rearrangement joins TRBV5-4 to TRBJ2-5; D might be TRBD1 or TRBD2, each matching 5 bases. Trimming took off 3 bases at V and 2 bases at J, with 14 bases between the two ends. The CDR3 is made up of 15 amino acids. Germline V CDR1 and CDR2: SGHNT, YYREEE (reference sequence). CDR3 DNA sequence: TGTGCCAGCAGCTCCGACCCGGGACGGCAAGAGACCCAGTACTTC. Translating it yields CASSSDPGRQETQYF.

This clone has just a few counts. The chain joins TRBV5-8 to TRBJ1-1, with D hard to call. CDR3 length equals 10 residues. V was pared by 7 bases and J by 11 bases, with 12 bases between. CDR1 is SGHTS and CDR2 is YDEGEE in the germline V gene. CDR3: CASPGDRAFF. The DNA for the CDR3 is TGTGCCAGCCCAGGTGACCGGGCTTTCTTT.

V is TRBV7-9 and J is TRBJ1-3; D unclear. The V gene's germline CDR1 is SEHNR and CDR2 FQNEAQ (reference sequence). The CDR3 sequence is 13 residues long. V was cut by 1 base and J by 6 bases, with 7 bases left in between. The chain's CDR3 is CASSLGAVNTIYF. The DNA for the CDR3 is TGTGCCAGCAGCTTAGGGGCAGTAAACACCATATATTTT.

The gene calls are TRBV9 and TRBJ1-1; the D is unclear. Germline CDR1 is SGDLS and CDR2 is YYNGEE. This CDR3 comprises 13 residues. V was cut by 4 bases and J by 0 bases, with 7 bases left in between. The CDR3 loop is CASSPSMNTEAFF. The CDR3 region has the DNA TGTGCCAGCAGCCCCTCCATGAACACTGAAGCTTTCTTT.

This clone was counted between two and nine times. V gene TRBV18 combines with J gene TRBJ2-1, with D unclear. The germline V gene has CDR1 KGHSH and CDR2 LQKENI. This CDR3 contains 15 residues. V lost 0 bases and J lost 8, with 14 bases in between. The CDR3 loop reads CASSPPGYFLDEQFF. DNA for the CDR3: TGTGCCAGCTCACCACCAGGGTACTTTTTGGATGAGCAGTTCTTC. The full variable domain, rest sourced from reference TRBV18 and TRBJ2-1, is NAGVMQNPRHLVRRRGQEARLRCSPMKGHSHVYWYRQLPEEGLKFMVYLQKENIIDESGMPKERFSAEFPKEGPSILRIQQVVRGDSAAYFCASSPPGYFLDEQFFGPGTRLTVL.

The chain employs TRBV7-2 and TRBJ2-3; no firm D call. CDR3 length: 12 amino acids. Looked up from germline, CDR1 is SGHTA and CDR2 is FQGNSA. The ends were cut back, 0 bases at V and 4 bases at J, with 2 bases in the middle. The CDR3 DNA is TGTGCCAGCAGCTTAGCTGCAGATACGCAGTATTTT. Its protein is CASSLAADTQYF.

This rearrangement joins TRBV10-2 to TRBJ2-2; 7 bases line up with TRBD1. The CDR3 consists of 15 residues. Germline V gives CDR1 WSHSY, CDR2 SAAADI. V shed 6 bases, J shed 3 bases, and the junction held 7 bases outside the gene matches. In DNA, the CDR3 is TGCGCCAGCAGGACCCGAACAGGGGACACCGGGGAGCTGTTTTTT. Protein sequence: CASRTRTGDTGELFF.

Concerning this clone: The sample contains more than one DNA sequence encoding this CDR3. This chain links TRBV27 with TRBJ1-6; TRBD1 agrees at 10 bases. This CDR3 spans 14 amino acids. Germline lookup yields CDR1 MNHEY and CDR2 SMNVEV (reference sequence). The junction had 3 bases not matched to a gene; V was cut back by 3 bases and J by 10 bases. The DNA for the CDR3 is TGTGCCAGCAGTTTGGACAGGGGGAGATCACCCCTCCACTTT. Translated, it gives CASSLDRGRSPLHF.

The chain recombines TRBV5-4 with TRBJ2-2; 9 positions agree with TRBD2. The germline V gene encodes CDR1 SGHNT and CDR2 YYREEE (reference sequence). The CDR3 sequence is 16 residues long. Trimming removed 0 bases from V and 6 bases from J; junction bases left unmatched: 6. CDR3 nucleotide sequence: TGTGCCAGCAGCTTGGAGGCGGGGGGGCCGTCCGGGGAGCTGTTTTTT. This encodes CASSLEAGGPSGELFF.

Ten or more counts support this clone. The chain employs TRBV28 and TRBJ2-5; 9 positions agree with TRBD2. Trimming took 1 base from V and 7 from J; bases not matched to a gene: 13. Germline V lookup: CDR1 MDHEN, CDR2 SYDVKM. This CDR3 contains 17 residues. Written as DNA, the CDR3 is TGTGCCAGCAGTTTATCTCTCGGCGGGGGGGCGTTTAGGACCCAGTACTTC. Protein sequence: CASSLSLGGGAFRTQYF.

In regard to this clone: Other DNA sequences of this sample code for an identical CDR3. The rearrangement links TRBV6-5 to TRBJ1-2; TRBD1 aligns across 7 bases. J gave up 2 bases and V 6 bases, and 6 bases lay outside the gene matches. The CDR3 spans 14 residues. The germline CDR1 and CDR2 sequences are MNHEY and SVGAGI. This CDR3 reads CASSPRTGNYGYTF. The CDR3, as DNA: TGTGCCAGCAGCCCAAGGACAGGCAACTATGGCTACACCTTC.

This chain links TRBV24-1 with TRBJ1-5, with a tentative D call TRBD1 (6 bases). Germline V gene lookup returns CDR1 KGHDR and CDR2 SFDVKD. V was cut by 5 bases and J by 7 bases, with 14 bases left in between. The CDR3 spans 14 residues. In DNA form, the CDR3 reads TGTGCCACCAGTGCCGGCCAGGGGTGGCAGCCCCAGCATTTT. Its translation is CATSAGQGWQPQHF.

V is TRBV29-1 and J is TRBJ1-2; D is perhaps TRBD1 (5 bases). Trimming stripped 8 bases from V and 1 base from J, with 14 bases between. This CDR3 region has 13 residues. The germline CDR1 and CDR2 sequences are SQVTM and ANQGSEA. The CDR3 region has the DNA TGCAGCTCCAGGGACGAACTTAACTATGGCTACACCTTC. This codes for CSSRDELNYGYTF.

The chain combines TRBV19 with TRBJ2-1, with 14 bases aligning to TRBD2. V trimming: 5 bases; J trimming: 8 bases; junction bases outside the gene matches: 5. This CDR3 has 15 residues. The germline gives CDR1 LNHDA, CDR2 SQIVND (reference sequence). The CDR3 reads CASSPGTSGGHEQFF. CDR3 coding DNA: TGTGCCAGTAGTCCCGGGACTAGCGGGGGCCATGAGCAGTTCTTC.

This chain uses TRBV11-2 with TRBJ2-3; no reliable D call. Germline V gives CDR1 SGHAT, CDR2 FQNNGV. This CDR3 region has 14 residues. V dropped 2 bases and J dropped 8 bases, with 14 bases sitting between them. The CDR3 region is CASSLSSGTSTQYF. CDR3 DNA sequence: TGTGCCAGCAGCTTAAGTTCCGGAACAAGTACGCAGTATTTT.

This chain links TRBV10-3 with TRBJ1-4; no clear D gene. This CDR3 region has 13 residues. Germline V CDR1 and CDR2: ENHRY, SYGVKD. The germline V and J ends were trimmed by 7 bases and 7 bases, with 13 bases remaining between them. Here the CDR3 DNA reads TGTGCCATCATGAAGACGGCGGGTGAAAAACTGTTTTTT. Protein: CAIMKTAGEKLFF.

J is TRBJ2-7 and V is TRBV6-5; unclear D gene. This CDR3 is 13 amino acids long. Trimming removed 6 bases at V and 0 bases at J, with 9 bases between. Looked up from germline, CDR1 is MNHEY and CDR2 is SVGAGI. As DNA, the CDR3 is TGTGCCAGCAGCCGTGGGCCCTCCTACGAGCAGTACGTC. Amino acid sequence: CASSRGPSYEQYV.

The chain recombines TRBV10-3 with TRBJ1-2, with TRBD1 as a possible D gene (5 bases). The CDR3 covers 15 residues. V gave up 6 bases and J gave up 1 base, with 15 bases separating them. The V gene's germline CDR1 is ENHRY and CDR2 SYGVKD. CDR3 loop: CAIRRTGEDNYGYTF. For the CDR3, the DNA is TGTGCCATCAGGCGGACGGGGGAGGATAACTATGGCTACACCTTC.

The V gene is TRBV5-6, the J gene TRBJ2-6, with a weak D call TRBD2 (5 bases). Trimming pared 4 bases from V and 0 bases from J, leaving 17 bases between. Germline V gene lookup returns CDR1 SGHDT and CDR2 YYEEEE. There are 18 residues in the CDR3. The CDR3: CASSRATTVPSGANVLTF. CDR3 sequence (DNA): TGTGCCAGCAGCCGGGCGACTACCGTACCCTCTGGGGCCAACGTCCTGACTTTC.

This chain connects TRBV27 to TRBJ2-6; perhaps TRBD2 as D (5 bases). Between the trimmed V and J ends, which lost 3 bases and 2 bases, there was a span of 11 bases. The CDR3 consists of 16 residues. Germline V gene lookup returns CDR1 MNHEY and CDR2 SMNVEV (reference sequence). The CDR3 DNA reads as TGTGCCAGCAGTTTCGCATACGGGGCTGGGGCCAACGTCCTGACTTTC. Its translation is CASSFAYGAGANVLTF.

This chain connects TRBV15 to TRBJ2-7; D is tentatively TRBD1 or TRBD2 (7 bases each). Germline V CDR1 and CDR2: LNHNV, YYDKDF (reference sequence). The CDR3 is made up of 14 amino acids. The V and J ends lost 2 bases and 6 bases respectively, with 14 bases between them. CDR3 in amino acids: CATSRSAGGGEQYV. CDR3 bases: TGTGCCACCAGCAGATCTGCAGGGGGGGGCGAGCAGTACGTC.

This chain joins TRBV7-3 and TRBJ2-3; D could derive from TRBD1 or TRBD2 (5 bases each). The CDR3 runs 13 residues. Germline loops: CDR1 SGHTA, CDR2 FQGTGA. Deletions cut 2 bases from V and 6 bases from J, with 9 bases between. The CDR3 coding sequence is TGTGCCAGCAGCTTACAGGGAGCGGATACGCAGTATTTT. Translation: CASSLQGADTQYF.